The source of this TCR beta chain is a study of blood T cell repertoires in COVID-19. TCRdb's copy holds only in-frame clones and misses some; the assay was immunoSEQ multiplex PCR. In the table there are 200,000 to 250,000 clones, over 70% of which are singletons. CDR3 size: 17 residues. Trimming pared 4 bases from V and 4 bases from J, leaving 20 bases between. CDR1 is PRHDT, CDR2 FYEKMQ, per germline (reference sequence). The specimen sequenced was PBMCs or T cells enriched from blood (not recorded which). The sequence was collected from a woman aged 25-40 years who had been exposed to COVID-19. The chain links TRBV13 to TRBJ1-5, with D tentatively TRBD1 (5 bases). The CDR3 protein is CASSSSRGGSWNQPQHF. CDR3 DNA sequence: TGTGCCAGCAGCTCCTCCCGGGGGGGGTCATGGAATCAGCCCCAGCATTTT.